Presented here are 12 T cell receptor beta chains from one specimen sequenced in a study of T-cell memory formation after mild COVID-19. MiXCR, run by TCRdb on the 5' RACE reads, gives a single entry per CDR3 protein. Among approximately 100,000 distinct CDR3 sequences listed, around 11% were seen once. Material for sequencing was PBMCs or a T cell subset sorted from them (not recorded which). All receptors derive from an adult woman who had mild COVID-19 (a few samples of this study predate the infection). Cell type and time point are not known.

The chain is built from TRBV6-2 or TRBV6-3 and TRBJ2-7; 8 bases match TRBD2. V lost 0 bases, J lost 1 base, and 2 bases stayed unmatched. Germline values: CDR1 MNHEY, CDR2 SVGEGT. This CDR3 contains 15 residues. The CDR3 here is CASSYSSSGSYEQYF. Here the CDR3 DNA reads TGTGCCAGCAGTTACTCGTCTAGCGGGTCCTACGAGCAGTACTTC.

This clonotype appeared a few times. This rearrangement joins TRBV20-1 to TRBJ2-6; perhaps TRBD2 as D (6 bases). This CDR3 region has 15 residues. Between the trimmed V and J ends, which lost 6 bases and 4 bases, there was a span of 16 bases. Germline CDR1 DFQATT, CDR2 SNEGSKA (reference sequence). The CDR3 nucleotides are TGCAGTGCCCTACTCAGGGCGGGGGGGGCCAACGTCCTGACTTTC. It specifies CSALLRAGGANVLTF.

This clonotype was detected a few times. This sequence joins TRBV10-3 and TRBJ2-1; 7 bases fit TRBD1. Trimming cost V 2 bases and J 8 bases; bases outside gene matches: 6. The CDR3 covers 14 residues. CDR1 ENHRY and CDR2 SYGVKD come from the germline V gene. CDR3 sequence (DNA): TGTGCCATCAGTGAGGGGTACAGGGGAGATGAGCAGTTCTTC. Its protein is CAISEGYRGDEQFF.

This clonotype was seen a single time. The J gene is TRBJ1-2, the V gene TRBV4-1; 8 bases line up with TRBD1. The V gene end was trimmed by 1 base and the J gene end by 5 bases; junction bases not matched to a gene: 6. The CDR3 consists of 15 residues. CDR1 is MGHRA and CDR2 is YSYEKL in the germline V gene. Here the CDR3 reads CASSQGRTGSYGYTF. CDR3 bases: TGCGCCAGCAGCCAAGGGCGGACAGGGTCATATGGCTACACCTTC.

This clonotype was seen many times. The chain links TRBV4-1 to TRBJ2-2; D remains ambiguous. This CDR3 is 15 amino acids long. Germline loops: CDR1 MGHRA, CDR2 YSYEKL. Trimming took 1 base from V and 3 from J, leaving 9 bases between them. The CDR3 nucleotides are TGCGCCAGCAGCCAAGCTGGGGTGGACACCGGGGAGCTGTTTTTT. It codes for CASSQAGVDTGELFF.

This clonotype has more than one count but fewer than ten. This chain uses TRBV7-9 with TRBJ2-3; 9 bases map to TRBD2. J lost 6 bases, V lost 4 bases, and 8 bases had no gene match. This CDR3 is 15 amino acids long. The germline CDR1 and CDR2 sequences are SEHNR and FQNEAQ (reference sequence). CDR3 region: CASSSVAGEKDTQYF. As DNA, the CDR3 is TGTGCCAGCAGCTCGGTAGCGGGAGAGAAGGATACGCAGTATTTT.

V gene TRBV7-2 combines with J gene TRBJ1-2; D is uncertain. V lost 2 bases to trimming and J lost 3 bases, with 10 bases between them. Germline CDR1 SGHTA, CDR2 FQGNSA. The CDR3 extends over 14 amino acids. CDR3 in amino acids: CASSLWTDDYGYTF. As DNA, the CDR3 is TGTGCCAGCAGCTTATGGACCGACGACTATGGCTACACCTTC.

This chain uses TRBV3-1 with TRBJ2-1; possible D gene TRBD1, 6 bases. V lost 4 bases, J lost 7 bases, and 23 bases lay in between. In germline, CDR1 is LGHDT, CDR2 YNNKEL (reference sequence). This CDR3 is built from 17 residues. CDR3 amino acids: CASSRFLRDTEFNEQFF. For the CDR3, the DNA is TGTGCCAGCAGCCGATTCCTCCGGGACACGGAGTTTAATGAGCAGTTCTTC.

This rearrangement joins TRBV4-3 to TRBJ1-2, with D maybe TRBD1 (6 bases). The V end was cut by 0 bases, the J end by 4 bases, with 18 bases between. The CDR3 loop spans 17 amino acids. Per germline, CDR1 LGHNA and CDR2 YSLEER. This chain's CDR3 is CASSQEQGLSSRYGYTF. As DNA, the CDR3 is TGCGCCAGCAGCCAAGAGCAGGGGCTATCCTCTCGCTATGGCTACACCTTC.

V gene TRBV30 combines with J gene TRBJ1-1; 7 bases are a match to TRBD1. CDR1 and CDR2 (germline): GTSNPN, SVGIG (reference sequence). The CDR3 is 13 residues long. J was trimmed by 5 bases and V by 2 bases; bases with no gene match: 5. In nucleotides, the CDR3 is TGTGCCTGGAGTTCCCAGGGGGGGACTGAAGCTTTCTTT. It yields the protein CAWSSQGGTEAFF. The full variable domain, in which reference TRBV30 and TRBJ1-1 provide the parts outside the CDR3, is SQTIHQWPATLVQPVGSPLSLECTVEGTSNPNLYWYRQAAGRGLQLLFYSVGIGQISSEVPQNLSASRPQDRQFILSSKKLLLSDSGFYLCAWSSQGGTEAFFGQGTRLTVV.

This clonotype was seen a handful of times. For the CDR3, the DNA is TGTGCCAGCTGGGACCGAACAGATACGCAGTATTTT. Its protein is CASWDRTDTQYF. This chain connects TRBV12-3 or TRBV12-4 to TRBJ2-3; TRBD1 or TRBD2 may be the D gene (5 bases each). This CDR3 has 12 amino acids. With 8 bases removed from V and 3 bases from J, the gap between germline ends came to 9 bases.

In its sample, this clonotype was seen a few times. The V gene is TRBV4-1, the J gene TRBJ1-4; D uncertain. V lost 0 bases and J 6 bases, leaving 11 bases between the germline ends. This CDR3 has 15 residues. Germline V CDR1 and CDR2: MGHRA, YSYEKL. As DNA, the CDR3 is TGCGCCAGCAGCCAAGACGATCAAGGTGATGAAAAACTGTTTTTT. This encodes CASSQDDQGDEKLFF.